These T cell receptor beta chains were read from a single sample in a study of shared clonotypes between healthy human individuals. Only in-frame clones appear in the TCRdb table, and some are missing; sequencing was by immunoSEQ multiplex PCR. The profile shows around 1.9 million clones, about 93% of them singletons. Sequenced material: naive CD8+ T cells from PBMCs. The receptor set was obtained from a man between 18 and 35 years old in good health. Some clones in this sample may be carry-over from other donors' samples. The CDR3 runs from the conserved cysteine through the conserved F or W. A D gene is named only where the DNA matches it firmly. Clone size appears in some rows only: once, few, many, or a class for an expanded clone.

CDR3aa: CASSKGGTASEINQPQHF; CDR3nt: TGTGCCAGCAGCAAAGGCGGGACTGCGAGCGAGATTAATCAGCCCCAGCATTTT; j_gene: TRBJ1-5; abundance: .; v_gene: TRBV27; d_gene: .
CDR3aa: CASSFNREYEQYF; CDR3nt: TGTGCCAGCAGCTTCAACAGAGAATACGAGCAGTACTTC; j_gene: TRBJ2-7; abundance: few; v_gene: TRBV5-4; d_gene: .
CDR3aa: CASSLASGRTYEQYF; CDR3nt: TGTGCCAGCAGCTTAGCAAGCGGGAGAACTTACGAGCAGTACTTC; j_gene: TRBJ2-7; abundance: once; v_gene: TRBV13; d_gene: TRBD2
CDR3aa: CASSSGTSPLDEQFF; CDR3nt: TGTGCCAGCAGCTCTGGGACTAGCCCCCTTGATGAGCAGTTCTTC; j_gene: TRBJ2-1; abundance: .; v_gene: TRBV7-3; d_gene: TRBD2
CDR3aa: CASSVRTGDEQYF; CDR3nt: TGTGCCAGCAGCGTACGCACAGGGGACGAGCAGTACTTC; j_gene: TRBJ2-7; abundance: .; v_gene: TRBV21-1; d_gene: .
CDR3aa: CASSSHRGGMNTEAFF; CDR3nt: TGCGCCAGCAGCTCGCACAGGGGAGGTATGAACACTGAAGCTTTCTTT; j_gene: TRBJ1-1; abundance: .; v_gene: TRBV5-1; d_gene: TRBD1
CDR3aa: CASSAGLAGGRDTQYF; CDR3nt: TGTGCCAGCAGTGCAGGACTAGCGGGAGGAAGAGATACGCAGTATTTT; j_gene: TRBJ2-3; abundance: .; v_gene: TRBV27; d_gene: TRBD2
CDR3aa: CASSPTWGEGRTEAFF; CDR3nt: TGTGCCAGCAGCCCGACGTGGGGGGAAGGGAGGACTGAAGCTTTCTTT; j_gene: TRBJ1-1; abundance: .; v_gene: TRBV27; d_gene: .
CDR3aa: CASSIGQYTEAFF; CDR3nt: TGTGCCAGCAGTATTGGACAGTACACTGAAGCTTTCTTT; j_gene: TRBJ1-1; abundance: .; v_gene: TRBV6-5; d_gene: .
CDR3aa: CASTSSYNEQFF; CDR3nt: TGTGCCAGCACTAGCTCCTACAATGAGCAGTTCTTC; j_gene: TRBJ2-1; abundance: .; v_gene: TRBV27; d_gene: .
CDR3aa: CASSNLAAQNEQFF; CDR3nt: TGTGCCAGCAGTAACCTAGCGGCTCAAAACGAGCAGTTCTTC; j_gene: TRBJ2-1; abundance: .; v_gene: TRBV27; d_gene: TRBD2
CDR3aa: CAWRLEPASEQYF; CDR3nt: TGTGCCTGGAGACTCGAGCCAGCCTCCGAGCAGTACTTC; j_gene: TRBJ2-7; abundance: .; v_gene: TRBV30; d_gene: .
CDR3aa: CASSSLTSGKETQYF; CDR3nt: TGTGCCAGCAGCTCCCTGACTAGCGGGAAAGAGACCCAGTACTTC; j_gene: TRBJ2-5; abundance: .; v_gene: TRBV7-2; d_gene: TRBD2
CDR3aa: CASGEQGPSWVTQYF; CDR3nt: TGTGCCAGCGGGGAACAGGGCCCGTCGTGGGTGACCCAGTACTTC; j_gene: TRBJ2-5; abundance: .; v_gene: TRBV28; d_gene: .
CDR3aa: CASSSRTTDTQYF; CDR3nt: TGTGCCAGCAGCTCACGGACGACAGATACGCAGTATTTT; j_gene: TRBJ2-3; abundance: .; v_gene: TRBV14; d_gene: .
CDR3aa: CSVKVTSGRTDTQYF; CDR3nt: TGCAGCGTAAAAGTGACTAGCGGGAGAACAGATACGCAGTATTTT; j_gene: TRBJ2-3; abundance: .; v_gene: TRBV29-1; d_gene: TRBD2
CDR3aa: CASSPYRASTGELFF; CDR3nt: TGTGCCAGTAGCCCCTACCGGGCCTCGACCGGGGAGCTGTTTTTT; j_gene: TRBJ2-2; abundance: .; v_gene: TRBV19; d_gene: .
CDR3aa: CASSLLPGAMGSNQPQHF; CDR3nt: TGTGCCAGCAGCTTATTACCGGGGGCGATGGGTAGCAATCAGCCCCAGCATTTT; j_gene: TRBJ1-5; abundance: .; v_gene: TRBV7-6; d_gene: .
CDR3aa: CASSLGRVSYEQYF; CDR3nt: TGTGCCAGCAGCTTAGGACGGGTTTCCTACGAGCAGTACTTC; j_gene: TRBJ2-7; abundance: .; v_gene: TRBV5-6; d_gene: .
CDR3aa: CASSPAPGPNEQFF; CDR3nt: TGTGCCAGCAGTCCTGCTCCCGGGCCCAATGAGCAGTTCTTC; j_gene: TRBJ2-1; abundance: .; v_gene: TRBV14; d_gene: .
CDR3aa: CATSRTEDSYEQYF; CDR3nt: TGTGCCACCAGCAGGACAGAGGACTCCTACGAGCAGTACTTC; j_gene: TRBJ2-7; abundance: .; v_gene: TRBV15; d_gene: .
CDR3aa: CASSPSVGLRSYEQYF; CDR3nt: TGTGCCAGCAGCCCATCGGTGGGTCTCCGTTCCTACGAGCAGTACTTC; j_gene: TRBJ2-7; abundance: .; v_gene: TRBV27; d_gene: .
CDR3aa: CASSLPGGLYNEQFF; CDR3nt: TGTGCCAGCAGTTTACCAGGGGGCCTGTACAATGAGCAGTTCTTC; j_gene: TRBJ2-1; abundance: .; v_gene: TRBV28; d_gene: TRBD1
CDR3aa: CASSFSPKRPFDNEQFF; CDR3nt: TGTGCCAGCAGTTTCTCTCCTAAGCGACCCTTTGACAATGAGCAGTTCTTC; j_gene: TRBJ2-1; abundance: .; v_gene: TRBV27; d_gene: .
CDR3aa: CASSLRDRGTRYEQYF; CDR3nt: TGTGCCAGCAGTTTACGGGACAGGGGGACTCGCTACGAGCAGTACTTC; j_gene: TRBJ2-7; abundance: .; v_gene: TRBV28; d_gene: TRBD1
CDR3aa: CSVENSRESTEAFF; CDR3nt: TGCAGCGTTGAAAACAGCCGTGAGAGCACTGAAGCTTTCTTT; j_gene: TRBJ1-1; abundance: .; v_gene: TRBV29-1; d_gene: .
CDR3aa: CSVDGFVGQLTDTQYF; CDR3nt: TGCAGCGTTGATGGGTTCGTTGGACAGCTCACAGATACGCAGTATTTT; j_gene: TRBJ2-3; abundance: .; v_gene: TRBV29-1; d_gene: .
CDR3aa: CASSLGSPGSGNTIYF; CDR3nt: TGTGCCAGCAGCTTAGGATCGCCGGGGTCTGGAAACACCATATATTTT; j_gene: TRBJ1-3; abundance: .; v_gene: TRBV7-8; d_gene: .
CDR3aa: CASSYGVHTEAFF; CDR3nt: TGTGCCAGCAGTTACGGGGTGCACACTGAAGCTTTCTTT; j_gene: TRBJ1-1; abundance: .; v_gene: TRBV6-6; d_gene: .
CDR3aa: CASSPVGSDTQYF; CDR3nt: TGTGCCAGCAGTCCGGTAGGGTCAGATACGCAGTATTTT; j_gene: TRBJ2-3; abundance: .; v_gene: TRBV27; d_gene: .
CDR3aa: CAGSSDEVTEAFF; CDR3nt: TGTGCCGGATCTTCGGATGAGGTCACTGAAGCTTTCTTT; j_gene: TRBJ1-1; abundance: few; v_gene: TRBV2; d_gene: .
CDR3aa: CAWRVGRNTEAFF; CDR3nt: TGTGCCTGGAGGGTGGGGCGGAACACTGAAGCTTTCTTT; j_gene: TRBJ1-1; abundance: .; v_gene: TRBV30; d_gene: .
CDR3aa: CASSLRERVTDTQYF; CDR3nt: TGTGCCAGCAGCTTGCGGGAGAGGGTCACAGATACGCAGTATTTT; j_gene: TRBJ2-3; abundance: .; v_gene: TRBV5-4; d_gene: .
CDR3aa: CASSSLQGPTGELFF; CDR3nt: TGTGCCAGCAGCTCGTTACAGGGGCCCACCGGGGAGCTGTTTTTT; j_gene: TRBJ2-2; abundance: .; v_gene: TRBV5-4; d_gene: TRBD1
CDR3aa: CASSPLGTGVLNEQFF; CDR3nt: TGTGCCAGCAGCCCCCTTGGGACTGGGGTCCTCAATGAGCAGTTCTTC; j_gene: TRBJ2-1; abundance: .; v_gene: TRBV9; d_gene: .
CDR3aa: CASSTGDSGNTIYF; CDR3nt: TGCGCCAGCAGCACCGGGGACTCTGGAAACACCATATATTTT; j_gene: TRBJ1-3; abundance: .; v_gene: TRBV5-1; d_gene: .
CDR3aa: CASSSGLNYEQYF; CDR3nt: TGTGCCAGCAGCTCGGGACTGAACTACGAGCAGTACTTC; j_gene: TRBJ2-7; abundance: .; v_gene: TRBV13; d_gene: .
CDR3aa: CASSIRHRGTEAFF; CDR3nt: TGTGCCAGTAGTATTAGGCATCGTGGTACTGAAGCTTTCTTT; j_gene: TRBJ1-1; abundance: .; v_gene: TRBV19; d_gene: .
CDR3aa: CAIREDGNQPQHF; CDR3nt: TGTGCCATCCGGGAAGACGGGAATCAGCCCCAGCATTTT; j_gene: TRBJ1-5; abundance: .; v_gene: TRBV10-3; d_gene: .
CDR3aa: CASSPAQGAFREQYF; CDR3nt: TGTGCCAGCAGTCCCGCTCAGGGGGCATTCCGCGAGCAGTACTTC; j_gene: TRBJ2-7; abundance: .; v_gene: TRBV6-5; d_gene: TRBD1
CDR3aa: CATSRLRLGDFYNEQFF; CDR3nt: TGTGCCACCAGCAGACTCCGACTTGGGGATTTCTACAATGAGCAGTTCTTC; j_gene: TRBJ2-1; abundance: .; v_gene: TRBV15; d_gene: .
CDR3aa: CASSLGADTQYF; CDR3nt: TGCGCCAGCAGCTTGGGAGCAGATACGCAGTATTTT; j_gene: TRBJ2-3; abundance: .; v_gene: TRBV5-1; d_gene: .
CDR3aa: CASRRGTSRGGYTF; CDR3nt: TGTGCCAGCAGAAGAGGGACCTCCCGAGGTGGCTACACCTTC; j_gene: TRBJ1-2; abundance: .; v_gene: TRBV7-2; d_gene: .
CDR3aa: CASSLQGFRHEQYF; CDR3nt: TGTGCCAGCAGTCTACAGGGTTTTCGACACGAGCAGTACTTC; j_gene: TRBJ2-7; abundance: once; v_gene: TRBV2; d_gene: .
CDR3aa: CASSEFGQPDEQYF; CDR3nt: TGTGCCAGCAGTGAATTCGGACAGCCAGACGAGCAGTACTTC; j_gene: TRBJ2-7; abundance: .; v_gene: TRBV6-1; d_gene: .
CDR3aa: CATSSISGQLGQYF; CDR3nt: TGTGCCACCAGCAGTATCTCGGGTCAATTAGGGCAGTACTTC; j_gene: TRBJ2-7; abundance: .; v_gene: TRBV15; d_gene: .
CDR3aa: CASSLVGTGVDEQYF; CDR3nt: TGTGCCAGCAGTTTAGTAGGGACAGGGGTTGACGAGCAGTACTTC; j_gene: TRBJ2-7; abundance: once; v_gene: TRBV27; d_gene: TRBD1
CDR3aa: CSVEGVAKNIQYF; CDR3nt: TGCAGCGTTGAAGGAGTAGCCAAAAACATTCAGTACTTC; j_gene: TRBJ2-4; abundance: .; v_gene: TRBV29-1; d_gene: .
CDR3aa: CASSVGSDLDEQFF; CDR3nt: TGTGCCAGCAGCGTAGGTAGCGACTTGGATGAGCAGTTCTTC; j_gene: TRBJ2-1; abundance: .; v_gene: TRBV9; d_gene: .